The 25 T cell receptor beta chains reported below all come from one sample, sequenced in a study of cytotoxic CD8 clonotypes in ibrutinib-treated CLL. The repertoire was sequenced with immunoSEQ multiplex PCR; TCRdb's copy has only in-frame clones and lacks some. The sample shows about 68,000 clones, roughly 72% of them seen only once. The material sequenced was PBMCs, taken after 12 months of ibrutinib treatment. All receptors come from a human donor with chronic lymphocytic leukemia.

CDR3 region: CASRYDRTLSYEQYF. The CDR3 coding sequence is TGTGCCAGCAGATACGACAGGACTCTCTCCTACGAGCAGTACTTC. This chain joins TRBV5-4 and TRBJ2-7; possible D gene TRBD1, 6 bases. The CDR3 sequence is 15 residues long. Trimming stripped 5 bases from V and 0 bases from J, with 15 bases between. The germline V gene encodes CDR1 SGHNT and CDR2 YYREEE (reference sequence).

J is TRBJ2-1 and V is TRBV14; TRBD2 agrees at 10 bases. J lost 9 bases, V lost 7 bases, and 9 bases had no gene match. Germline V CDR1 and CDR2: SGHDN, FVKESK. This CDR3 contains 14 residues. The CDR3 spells CASTIGGLAIEQFF. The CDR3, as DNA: TGTGCCAGCACGATAGGGGGACTAGCGATTGAGCAGTTCTTC.

CDR3 sequence: CASTEGEANYGYTF. In nucleotides, the CDR3 is TGTGCCAGCACCGAAGGGGAGGCCAACTATGGCTACACCTTC. This chain links TRBV6-1 with TRBJ1-2, with D possibly TRBD1 on 5 matching bases. CDR1 is MNHNS and CDR2 is SASEGT in the germline V gene. The CDR3 contains 14 residues. Trimming took 7 bases from V and 2 from J, leaving 14 bases between them.

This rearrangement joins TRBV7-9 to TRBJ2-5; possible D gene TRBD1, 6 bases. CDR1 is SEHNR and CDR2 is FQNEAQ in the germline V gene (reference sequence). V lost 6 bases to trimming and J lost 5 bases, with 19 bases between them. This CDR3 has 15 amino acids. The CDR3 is CASRSGAWAGETQYF. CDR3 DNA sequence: TGTGCCAGCAGATCAGGGGCCTGGGCCGGGGAGACCCAGTACTTC. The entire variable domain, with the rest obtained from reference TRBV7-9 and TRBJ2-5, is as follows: DTGVSQNPRHKITKRGQNVTFRCDPISEHNRLYWYRQTLGQGPEFLTYFQNEAQLEKSRLLSDRFSAERPKGSFSTLEIQRTEQGDSAMYLCASRSGAWAGETQYFGPGTRLLVL.

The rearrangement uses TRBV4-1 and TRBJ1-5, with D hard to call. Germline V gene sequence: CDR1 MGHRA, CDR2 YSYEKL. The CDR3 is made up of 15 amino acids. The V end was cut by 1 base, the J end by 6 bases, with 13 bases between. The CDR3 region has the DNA TGCGCCAGCAGCCAAGGGAATCTGGGGAGTCAGCCCCAGCATTTT. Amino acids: CASSQGNLGSQPQHF.

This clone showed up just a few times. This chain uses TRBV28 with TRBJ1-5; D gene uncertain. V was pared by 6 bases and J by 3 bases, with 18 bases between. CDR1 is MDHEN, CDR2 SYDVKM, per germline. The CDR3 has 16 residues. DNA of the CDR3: TGTGCCAGCAGAATCATCGGGCAGGCGCCCAATCAGCCCCAGCATTTT. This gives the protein CASRIIGQAPNQPQHF. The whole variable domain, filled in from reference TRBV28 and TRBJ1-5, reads DVKVTQSSRYLVKRTGEKVFLECVQDMDHENMFWYRQDPGLGLRLIYFSYDVKMKEKGDIPEGYSVSREKKERFSLILESASTNQTSMYLCASRIIGQAPNQPQHFGDGTRLSIL.

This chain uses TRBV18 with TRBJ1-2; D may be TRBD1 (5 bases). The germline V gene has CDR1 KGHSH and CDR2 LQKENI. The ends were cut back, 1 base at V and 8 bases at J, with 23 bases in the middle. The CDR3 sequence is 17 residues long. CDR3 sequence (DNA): TGTGCCAGCTCACCACGCGTCAGAGCCGGGACCACGGACGGCTACACCTTC. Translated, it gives CASSPRVRAGTTDGYTF. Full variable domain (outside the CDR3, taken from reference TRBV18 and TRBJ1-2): NAGVMQNPRHLVRRRGQEARLRCSPMKGHSHVYWYRQLPEEGLKFMVYLQKENIIDESGMPKERFSAEFPKEGPSILRIQQVVRGDSAAYFCASSPRVRAGTTDGYTFGSGTRLTVV.

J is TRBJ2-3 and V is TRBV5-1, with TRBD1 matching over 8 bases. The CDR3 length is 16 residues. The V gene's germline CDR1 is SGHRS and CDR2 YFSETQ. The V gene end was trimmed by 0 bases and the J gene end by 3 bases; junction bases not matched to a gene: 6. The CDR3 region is CASSLVPGGATDTQYF. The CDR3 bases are TGCGCCAGCAGCTTGGTTCCAGGGGGCGCGACAGATACGCAGTATTTT. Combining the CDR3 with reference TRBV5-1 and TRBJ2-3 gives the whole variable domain KAGVTQTPRYLIKTRGQQVTLSCSPISGHRSVSWYQQTPGQGLQFLFEYFSETQRNKGNFPGRFSGRQFSNSRSEMNVSTLELGDSALYLCASSLVPGGATDTQYFGPGTRLTVL.

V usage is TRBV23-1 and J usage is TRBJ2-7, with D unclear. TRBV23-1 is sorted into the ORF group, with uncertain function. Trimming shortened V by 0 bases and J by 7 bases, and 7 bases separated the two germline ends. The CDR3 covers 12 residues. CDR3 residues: CASSQSQVEQYF. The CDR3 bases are TGCGCCAGCAGTCAATCCCAGGTTGAGCAGTACTTC.

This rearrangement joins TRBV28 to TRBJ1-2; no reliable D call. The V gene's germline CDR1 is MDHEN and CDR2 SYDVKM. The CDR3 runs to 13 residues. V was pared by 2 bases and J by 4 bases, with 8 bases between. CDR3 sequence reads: CASSLHGLYGYTF. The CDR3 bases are TGTGCCAGCAGTTTACACGGTCTCTATGGCTACACCTTC.

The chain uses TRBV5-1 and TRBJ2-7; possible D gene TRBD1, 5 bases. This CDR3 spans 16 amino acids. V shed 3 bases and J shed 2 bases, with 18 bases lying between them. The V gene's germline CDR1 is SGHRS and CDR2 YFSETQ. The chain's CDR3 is CASSSTETARTYEQYF. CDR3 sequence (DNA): TGCGCCAGCAGCTCCACGGAGACAGCCCGGACCTACGAGCAGTACTTC.

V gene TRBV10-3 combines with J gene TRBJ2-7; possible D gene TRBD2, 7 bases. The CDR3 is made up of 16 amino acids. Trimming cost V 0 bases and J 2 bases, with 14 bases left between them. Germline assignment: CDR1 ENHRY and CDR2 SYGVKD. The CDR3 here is CAISESGGQQPYEQYF. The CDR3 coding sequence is TGTGCCATCAGTGAGTCCGGGGGGCAACAGCCCTACGAGCAGTACTTC.

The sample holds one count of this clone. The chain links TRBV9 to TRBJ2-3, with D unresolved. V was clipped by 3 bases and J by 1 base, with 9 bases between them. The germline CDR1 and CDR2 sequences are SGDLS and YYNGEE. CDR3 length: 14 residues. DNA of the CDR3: TGTGCCAGCAGCGCTAGACCGGGCACAGATACGCAGTATTTT. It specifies CASSARPGTDTQYF.

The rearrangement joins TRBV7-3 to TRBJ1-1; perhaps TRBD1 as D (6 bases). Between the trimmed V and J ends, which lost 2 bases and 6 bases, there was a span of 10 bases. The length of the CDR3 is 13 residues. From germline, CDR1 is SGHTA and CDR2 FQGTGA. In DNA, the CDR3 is TGTGCCAGCAGCTTACAGGGGCTGGCTGAAGCTTTCTTT. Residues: CASSLQGLAEAFF.

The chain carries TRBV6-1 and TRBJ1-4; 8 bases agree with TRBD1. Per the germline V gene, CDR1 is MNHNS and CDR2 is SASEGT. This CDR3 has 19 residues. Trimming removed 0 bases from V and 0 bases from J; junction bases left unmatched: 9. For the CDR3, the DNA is TGTGCCAGCAGTGAAGCCATCCCCGGACAGGGAGCAACTAATGAAAAACTGTTTTTT. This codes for CASSEAIPGQGATNEKLFF.

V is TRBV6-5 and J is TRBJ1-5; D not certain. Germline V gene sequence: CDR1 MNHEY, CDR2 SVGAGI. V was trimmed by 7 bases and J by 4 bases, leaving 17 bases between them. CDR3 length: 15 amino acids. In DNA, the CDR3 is TGTGCCAGCAAGAGGGCTGGCAGGCGTAATCAGCCCCAGCATTTT. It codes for CASKRAGRRNQPQHF.

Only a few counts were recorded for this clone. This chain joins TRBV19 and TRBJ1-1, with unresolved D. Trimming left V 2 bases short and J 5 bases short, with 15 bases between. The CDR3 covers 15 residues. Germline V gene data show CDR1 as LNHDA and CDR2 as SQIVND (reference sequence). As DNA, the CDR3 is TGTGCCAGTAGTATACATCAAGAACGCCCAACTGAAGCTTTCTTT. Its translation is CASSIHQERPTEAFF.

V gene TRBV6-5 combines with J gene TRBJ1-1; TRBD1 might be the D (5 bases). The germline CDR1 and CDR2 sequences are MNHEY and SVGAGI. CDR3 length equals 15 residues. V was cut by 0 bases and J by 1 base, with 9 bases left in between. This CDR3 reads CASSYSGVRNTEAFF. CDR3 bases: TGTGCCAGCAGTTACTCGGGGGTCCGGAACACTGAAGCTTTCTTT.

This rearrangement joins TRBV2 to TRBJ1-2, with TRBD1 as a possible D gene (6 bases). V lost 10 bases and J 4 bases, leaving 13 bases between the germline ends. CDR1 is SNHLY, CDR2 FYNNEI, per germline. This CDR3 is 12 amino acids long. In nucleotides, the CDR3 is TGTGCCACGGGGGGGCAGGGCTATGGCTACACCTTC. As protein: CATGGQGYGYTF.

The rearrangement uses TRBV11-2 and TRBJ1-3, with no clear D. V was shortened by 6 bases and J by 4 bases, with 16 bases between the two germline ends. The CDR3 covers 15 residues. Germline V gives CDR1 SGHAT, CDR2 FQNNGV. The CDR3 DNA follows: TGTGCCAGCAGTCCCGACGGAAGGGAAGGAAACACCATATATTTT. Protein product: CASSPDGREGNTIYF.

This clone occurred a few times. CDR3 amino acids: CASSPWATGSGQFF. As DNA, the CDR3 is TGTGCCAGCAGCCCCTGGGCTACCGGGTCTGGGCAGTTCTTC. The chain combines TRBV11-2 with TRBJ2-1, with unresolved D. The length of the CDR3 is 14 residues. Germline V gene data show CDR1 as SGHAT and CDR2 as FQNNGV. V gave up 5 bases and J gave up 12 bases, with 20 bases separating them.

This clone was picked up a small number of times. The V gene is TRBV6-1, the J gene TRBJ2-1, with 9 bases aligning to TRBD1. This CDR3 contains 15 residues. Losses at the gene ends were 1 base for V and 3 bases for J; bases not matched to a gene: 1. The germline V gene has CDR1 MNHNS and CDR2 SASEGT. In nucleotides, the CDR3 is TGTGCCAGCAGTGAAGGGGGACAGGGCTACAATGAGCAGTTCTTC. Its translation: CASSEGGQGYNEQFF.

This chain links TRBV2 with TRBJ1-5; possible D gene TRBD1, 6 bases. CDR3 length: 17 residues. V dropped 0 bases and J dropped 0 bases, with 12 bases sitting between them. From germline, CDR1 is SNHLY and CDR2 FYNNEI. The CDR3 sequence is CASSEADTGYSNQPQHF. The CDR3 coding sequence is TGTGCCAGCAGTGAAGCAGATACAGGGTATAGCAATCAGCCCCAGCATTTT.

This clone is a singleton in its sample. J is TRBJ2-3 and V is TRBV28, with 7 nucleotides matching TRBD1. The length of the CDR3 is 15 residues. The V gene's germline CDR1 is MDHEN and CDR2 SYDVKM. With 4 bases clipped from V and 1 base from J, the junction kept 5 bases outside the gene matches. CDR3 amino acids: CASSSGGIGTDTQYF. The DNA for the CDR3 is TGTGCCAGCAGTTCAGGGGGAATAGGCACAGATACGCAGTATTTT.

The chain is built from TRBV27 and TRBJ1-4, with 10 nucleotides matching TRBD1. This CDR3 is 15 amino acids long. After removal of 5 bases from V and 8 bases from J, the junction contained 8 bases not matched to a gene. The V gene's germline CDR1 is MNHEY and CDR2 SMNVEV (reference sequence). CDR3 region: CASSPWDRGGEKLFF. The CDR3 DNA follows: TGTGCCAGCAGTCCCTGGGACAGGGGTGGAGAAAAACTGTTTTTT.